These 29 T cell receptor beta chains were sequenced from one sample in a study of memory CD4+ T cells and cytomegalovirus serostatus. Single viable CD3+CD4+CD8-CD45RO+ cells were sorted as the memory CD4+ T cells. Profiled with immunoSEQ multiplex PCR; TCRdb holds only in-frame clones, not every one. Counted here are tens of thousands of clones, approximately 77% occurring once; the ten biggest clones make up around 0.5%. Sequenced sample: memory CD4+ T cells from blood. Receptors originate from an adult in good health and CMV-seronegative. Some clones in this sample may be carry-over from other donors' samples.

This clone was picked up one time. This chain uses TRBV5-6 with TRBJ2-5, with 9 bases fitting TRBD2. V dropped 3 bases and J dropped 4; count of bases not matched to a gene: 10. This CDR3 is 16 amino acids long. Germline assignment: CDR1 SGHDT and CDR2 YYEEEE. This CDR3 is CASSSIRLAARETQYF. For the CDR3, the DNA is TGTGCCAGCAGCTCTATCCGACTAGCGGCTAGAGAGACCCAGTACTTC.

The rearrangement links TRBV18 to TRBJ1-2; TRBD1 might be the D (5 bases). Trimming pared 3 bases from V and 3 bases from J, leaving 11 bases between. The germline CDR1 and CDR2 sequences are KGHSH and LQKENI. The CDR3 covers 14 residues. The CDR3 region is CASSPLGGDYGYTF. The CDR3, as DNA: TGTGCCAGCTCACCGCTCGGGGGAGACTATGGCTACACCTTC.

The V gene is TRBV30, the J gene TRBJ2-7, with TRBD2 matching over 14 bases. CDR3 size: 19 residues. V was clipped by 1 base and J by 0 bases; unmatched bases: 11. Germline CDR1 reads GTSNPN; CDR2 reads SVGIG (reference sequence). The CDR3 DNA reads as TGTGCCTGGAGTGCAGGAGGGACTAGCGGGAGTGGCAGCTCCTACGAGCAGTACTTC. The encoded protein is CAWSAGGTSGSGSSYEQYF.

This clone was seen a few times. The V and J genes are TRBV30 and TRBJ1-1; D is uncertain. In germline, CDR1 is GTSNPN, CDR2 SVGIG (reference sequence). This CDR3 spans 13 amino acids. V lost 2 bases and J lost 3, with 10 bases in between. This chain's CDR3 is CAWSQQSDTEAFF. For the CDR3, the DNA is TGTGCCTGGAGTCAACAGTCGGACACTGAAGCTTTCTTT.

The chain combines TRBV19 with TRBJ2-7, with 7 positions matching TRBD2. Germline V gene data show CDR1 as LNHDA and CDR2 as SQIVND (reference sequence). The CDR3 contains 14 residues. Trimming at V came to 5 bases and at J to 0 bases, leaving 4 bases not matched to a gene. The CDR3, as DNA: TGTGCCAGTAGTGGGAGGGGTGACTCCTACGAGCAGTACTTC. The encoded protein is CASSGRGDSYEQYF.

The V call is TRBV28, the J call TRBJ2-5; perhaps TRBD2 as D (6 bases). Trimming removed 6 bases from V and 4 bases from J, with 12 bases in between. Germline V CDR1 and CDR2: MDHEN, SYDVKM. CDR3 length: 13 amino acids. CDR3: CASRETRVETQYF. CDR3 coding DNA: TGTGCCAGCAGAGAGACTAGAGTAGAGACCCAGTACTTC.

This rearrangement joins TRBV28 to TRBJ1-5; 10 bases map to TRBD1. Germline CDR1 reads MDHEN; CDR2 reads SYDVKM. The ends lost 6 bases at V and 1 base at J; junction bases unmatched: 3. The CDR3 totals 15 residues. CDR3 loop: CASSRQGASNQPQHF. The CDR3 DNA reads as TGTGCCAGCAGCCGACAGGGGGCAAGCAATCAGCCCCAGCATTTT.

This chain joins TRBV28 and TRBJ2-1; D gene ambiguous. Per the germline V gene, CDR1 is MDHEN and CDR2 is SYDVKM. The CDR3 runs to 12 residues. CDR3 nucleotide sequence: TGTGCGGGCGGTGGGCCCTACAATGAGCAGTTCTTC. Its protein is CAGGGPYNEQFF.

CDR3 protein: CASSRRTGDGEQYF. CDR3 DNA sequence: TGTGCCAGCAGCCGACGGACAGGGGACGGGGAGCAGTACTTC. V usage is TRBV11-1 and J usage is TRBJ2-7; 9 bases line up with TRBD1. The CDR3 loop spans 14 amino acids. Unmatched junction bases numbered 9, after V lost 5 bases and J lost 7 bases. CDR1 is SGHAT, CDR2 FQDESV, per germline (reference sequence). The full variable domain, its missing parts supplied by reference TRBV11-1 and TRBJ2-7, is EAEVAQSPRYKITEKSQAVAFWCDPISGHATLYWYRQILGQGPELLVQFQDESVVDDSQLPKDRFSAERLKGVDSTLKIQPAELGDSAMYLCASSRRTGDGEQYFGPGTRLTVT.

The chain couples TRBV7-2 to TRBJ2-5; 9 nucleotides match TRBD1. The CDR3 contains 18 residues. In germline, CDR1 is SGHTA, CDR2 FQGNSA. J was trimmed by 2 bases and V by 1 base; bases with no gene match: 11. The CDR3: CASSLGGTGRGGQETQYF. CDR3 in DNA: TGTGCCAGCAGCTTAGGCGGGACAGGGAGGGGGGGTCAAGAGACCCAGTACTTC.

The V call is TRBV7-2, the J call TRBJ2-7; the match to TRBD2 covers 11 bases. The J segment lost 4 bases and the V segment lost 0 bases, leaving 2 bases of the junction unmatched. Germline CDR1 is SGHTA and CDR2 is FQGNSA. The CDR3 consists of 15 residues. CDR3 amino acids: CASSLASGRGYEQYF. The CDR3 nucleotides read TGTGCCAGCAGCTTAGCTAGCGGGAGGGGGTACGAGCAGTACTTC.

This clone showed up just once. Here the CDR3 DNA reads TGTGCCAGCAGCCTTACCTCACTTAACGAAGCTTTCTTT. Protein sequence: CASSLTSLNEAFF. The V and J genes are TRBV28 and TRBJ1-1, with D unclear. Germline loops: CDR1 MDHEN, CDR2 SYDVKM. This CDR3 is built from 13 residues. Trimming removed 6 bases at V and 8 bases at J, with 16 bases between.

The chain employs TRBV19 and TRBJ1-2; D is uncertain. Trimming took off 6 bases at V and 5 bases at J, with 7 bases between the two ends. The CDR3 is made up of 11 amino acids. Germline assignment: CDR1 LNHDA and CDR2 SQIVND (reference sequence). This chain's CDR3 is CASRPLYGYTF. CDR3 in DNA: TGTGCCAGTAGACCCCTTTATGGCTACACCTTC. The variable domain in full, with the rest retrieved from reference TRBV19 and TRBJ1-2, is DGGITQSPKYLFRKEGQNVTLSCEQNLNHDAMYWYRQDPGQGLRLIYYSQIVNDFQKGDIAEGYSVSREKKESFPLTVTSAQKNPTAFYLCASRPLYGYTFGSGTRLTVV.

The chain carries TRBV20-1 and TRBJ1-1; no clear D gene. V gave up 3 bases and J gave up 4 bases, with 6 bases separating them. Germline loops: CDR1 DFQATT, CDR2 SNEGSKA (reference sequence). The CDR3 runs to 11 residues. CDR3 coding DNA: TGCAGTGCTAGGGTTGGCACTGAAGCTTTCTTT. Residues: CSARVGTEAFF.

This sequence joins TRBV4-3 and TRBJ1-2, with 7 bases fitting TRBD1. V dropped 5 bases and J dropped 4; count of bases not matched to a gene: 16. CDR3 length: 17 amino acids. CDR1 is LGHNA and CDR2 is YSLEER in the germline V gene. The CDR3 nucleotides are TGCGCCAGCAGCGATTCACCACAGGGGACGAGGACCTATGGCTACACCTTC. It yields the protein CASSDSPQGTRTYGYTF.

The chain joins TRBV7-8 to TRBJ1-2; no reliable D call. Germline CDR1 is SGHVS and CDR2 is FQNEAQ. The V and J ends lost 5 bases and 6 bases respectively, with 13 bases between them. The CDR3 sequence is 13 residues long. The CDR3 coding sequence is TGTGCCAGCAGCCTAGACCCGGGCCATGGCTACACCTTC. It translates to CASSLDPGHGYTF.

The V and J genes are TRBV5-1 and TRBJ2-7, with 7 bases matching TRBD2. Germline V gene sequence: CDR1 SGHRS, CDR2 YFSETQ. V gave up 0 bases and J gave up 4 bases; unmatched junction bases: 10. The CDR3 is 16 amino acids. The CDR3 protein is CASSLEGGRAVYEQYF. CDR3 sequence (DNA): TGCGCCAGCAGCTTGGAAGGTGGGAGGGCCGTTTACGAGCAGTACTTC.

The rearrangement joins TRBV5-1 to TRBJ1-2, with D unclear. The CDR3 contains 14 residues. Looked up from germline, CDR1 is SGHRS and CDR2 is YFSETQ. Deletions cut 0 bases from V and 4 bases from J, with 10 bases between. The CDR3 loop reads CASSLDASLYGYTF. In DNA form, the CDR3 reads TGCGCCAGCAGCTTGGATGCCAGCCTCTATGGCTACACCTTC.

The chain uses TRBV5-1 and TRBJ2-1; the D call may be TRBD1 or TRBD2 (6 bases each). The CDR3 sequence is 16 residues long. V was clipped by 0 bases and J by 2 bases, with 12 bases between them. Germline V lookup: CDR1 SGHRS, CDR2 YFSETQ. This chain's CDR3 is CASSLAEGGPYNEQFF. Written as DNA, the CDR3 is TGCGCCAGCAGCTTGGCCGAGGGGGGCCCCTACAATGAGCAGTTCTTC.

CDR3 sequence (DNA): TGTGCCAGCAGCTTACCCGGGACAGCGAACACTGAAGCTTTCTTT. This encodes CASSLPGTANTEAFF. V and J are TRBV7-9 and TRBJ1-1; TRBD1 matches at 7 bases. V lost 2 bases, J lost 1 base, and 4 bases stayed unmatched. Germline V gene lookup returns CDR1 SEHNR and CDR2 FQNEAQ (reference sequence). This CDR3 comprises 15 residues.

The rearrangement uses TRBV5-8 and TRBJ2-7; D is unclear. Trimming cost V 5 bases and J 0 bases, with 6 bases left between them. Germline lookup yields CDR1 SGHTS and CDR2 YDEGEE. The CDR3 sequence is 12 residues long. The CDR3 DNA follows: TGTGCCAGCAGGAGGAGCTCCTACGAGCAGTACTTC. It is translated as CASRRSSYEQYF.

This rearrangement joins TRBV5-6 to TRBJ1-2; no reliable D call. The CDR3 covers 12 residues. Germline V gives CDR1 SGHDT, CDR2 YYEEEE. The V and J ends lost 5 bases and 5 bases respectively, with 10 bases between them. The CDR3 is CASSKTTYGYTF. The DNA of the CDR3 is TGTGCCAGCAGTAAAACAACTTATGGCTACACCTTC.

The V call is TRBV5-4, the J call TRBJ2-3; a possible D gene is TRBD2 (5 bases). The CDR3 has 13 residues. Germline CDR1 and CDR2: SGHNT and YYREEE (reference sequence). The V end was cut by 2 bases, the J end by 5 bases, with 9 bases between. CDR3 sequence: CASSFSAGDTQYF. CDR3 DNA: TGTGCCAGCAGCTTCAGCGCGGGAGATACGCAGTATTTT.

V gene TRBV18 combines with J gene TRBJ1-4; maybe TRBD1 (5 bases). Germline V gene sequence: CDR1 KGHSH, CDR2 LQKENI. The CDR3 sequence is 14 residues long. V lost 6 bases and J 5 bases, leaving 13 bases between the germline ends. The DNA of the CDR3 is TGTGCCAGCTCCACGGGGGTCTGGAATGAAAAACTGTTTTTT. Translation gives CASSTGVWNEKLFF.

This chain connects TRBV18 to TRBJ2-1, with D possibly being TRBD1 (7 bases). CDR1 is KGHSH and CDR2 is LQKENI in the germline V gene. V was trimmed by 3 bases and J by 4 bases, leaving 19 bases between them. This CDR3 spans 17 amino acids. The DNA for the CDR3 is TGTGCCAGCTCACCCACCACTCCAGGGGGGAAGTACAATGAGCAGTTCTTC. As protein: CASSPTTPGGKYNEQFF.

This rearrangement joins TRBV5-1 to TRBJ2-5, with 8 bases identical to TRBD2. The CDR3 is 14 residues long. Germline CDR1 and CDR2: SGHRS and YFSETQ. V shed 4 bases and J 5 bases; nucleotides not matched to a gene: 7. The CDR3 DNA follows: TGCGCCAGCAGCCTGCGCGGGGGGCGGGAGACCCAGTACTTC. It is translated as CASSLRGGRETQYF.

The J gene is TRBJ1-5, the V gene TRBV4-1; maybe TRBD1 (5 bases). Looked up from germline, CDR1 is MGHRA and CDR2 is YSYEKL. Trimming removed 5 bases from V and 4 bases from J, with 9 bases in between. This CDR3 contains 13 residues. The CDR3: CASSTGLNQPQHF. CDR3 sequence (DNA): TGCGCCAGCAGCACGGGACTGAATCAGCCCCAGCATTTT.

A note on this clone: Other DNA sequences in the same sample also yield this CDR3. J is TRBJ1-1 and V is TRBV30; D remains ambiguous. The germline CDR1 and CDR2 sequences are GTSNPN and SVGIG (reference sequence). The CDR3 extends over 14 amino acids. With 0 bases removed from V and 1 base from J, the gap between germline ends came to 9 bases. The CDR3, as DNA: TGTGCCTGGAGTGTAAAGGGCTCGAACACTGAAGCTTTCTTT. Its protein product is CAWSVKGSNTEAFF. The full variable domain, rest sourced from reference TRBV30 and TRBJ1-1, is SQTIHQWPATLVQPVGSPLSLECTVEGTSNPNLYWYRQAAGRGLQLLFYSVGIGQISSEVPQNLSASRPQDRQFILSSKKLLLSDSGFYLCAWSVKGSNTEAFFGQGTRLTVV.

CDR3 coding DNA: TGTGCCAGCAGTTACCGAGGGATCCCCCCTTACAATGAGCAGTTCTTC. Translating it yields CASSYRGIPPYNEQFF. V gene TRBV6-5 combines with J gene TRBJ2-1; D perhaps matches TRBD2 (5 bases). The germline V gene encodes CDR1 MNHEY and CDR2 SVGAGI. The V and J ends lost 2 bases and 4 bases respectively, with 15 bases between them. There are 16 residues in the CDR3.